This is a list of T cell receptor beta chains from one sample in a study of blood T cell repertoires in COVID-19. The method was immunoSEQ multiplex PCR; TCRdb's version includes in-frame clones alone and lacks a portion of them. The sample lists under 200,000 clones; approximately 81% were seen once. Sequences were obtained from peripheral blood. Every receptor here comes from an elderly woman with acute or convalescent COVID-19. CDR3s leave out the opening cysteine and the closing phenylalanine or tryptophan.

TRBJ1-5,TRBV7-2,ASSLYNRASNQPQH
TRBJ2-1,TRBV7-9,ASSLASGTVDEQF
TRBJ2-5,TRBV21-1,ASSKGAAGGEGETQY
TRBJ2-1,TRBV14,ASSSPGGRNNEQF
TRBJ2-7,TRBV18,ASSPEQGAGEQY
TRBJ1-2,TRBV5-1,ASSSRQPANYGYT
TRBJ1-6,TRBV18,ASSPQGVGSPLH
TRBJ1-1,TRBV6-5,ASSSGMNTEAF
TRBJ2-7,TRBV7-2,ASSSAYGTPSFDEQY
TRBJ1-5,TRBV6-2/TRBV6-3,ASSYGRGAGDQPQH
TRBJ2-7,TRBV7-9,APHIFHRGANEQY
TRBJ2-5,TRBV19,ASSIIRQGGETQY
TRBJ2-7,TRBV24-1,ATSETTSFEQY
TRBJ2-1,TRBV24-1,ATSDTGTSGRVNEQF